The 18 T cell receptor beta chains reported below all come from one sample, sequenced in a study of technical replicates of blood from a few donors. Sequencing was performed with immunoSEQ multiplex PCR; in TCRdb, only in-frame clones are kept and a portion is missing. Found here are about 76,000 clones, 95% to 97% of them singletons; the top ten hold approximately 0.21%. Sequencing was done on a sample of T cells isolated from PBMCs. The receptors stem from a human donor in good health.

In this sample, this clone turned up once. This chain uses TRBV7-2 with TRBJ2-3; D not resolved. Germline V CDR1 and CDR2: SGHTA, FQGNSA. Trimming shortened V by 6 bases and J by 6 bases, and 10 bases separated the two germline ends. The CDR3 loop spans 12 amino acids. The CDR3 nucleotides read TGTGCCAGCAGGCAAAACGAGGATACGCAGTATTTT. Translation gives CASRQNEDTQYF.

The CDR3 DNA is TGTGCCACCATACCTAGACCGGGACAGGAGAACACTGAAGCTTTCTTT. Translation: CATIPRPGQENTEAFF. J is TRBJ1-1 and V is TRBV6-6, with 8 bases that match TRBD1. The CDR3 runs to 16 residues. J was trimmed by 1 base and V by 10 bases; bases with no gene match: 14. The germline V gene encodes CDR1 MNHNY and CDR2 SVGAGI (reference sequence).

The chain employs TRBV11-2 and TRBJ2-2; D is undetermined. CDR3 length: 13 residues. The germline CDR1 and CDR2 sequences are SGHAT and FQNNGV. Trimming pared 0 bases from V and 5 bases from J, leaving 4 bases between. The chain's CDR3 is CASSLEQTGELFF. The CDR3, as DNA: TGTGCCAGCAGCTTAGAACAGACCGGGGAGCTGTTTTTT.

The chain combines TRBV6-5 with TRBJ1-1; D may be TRBD1 (6 bases). Germline assignment: CDR1 MNHEY and CDR2 SVGAGI. CDR3 length equals 14 residues. With 2 bases removed from V and 5 bases from J, the gap between germline ends came to 12 bases. Here the CDR3 reads CASSYHRDGTEAFF. CDR3 sequence (DNA): TGTGCCAGCAGTTACCACAGGGATGGGACTGAAGCTTTCTTT.

The rearrangement uses TRBV14 and TRBJ1-1; the D is unclear. The germline CDR1 and CDR2 sequences are SGHDN and FVKESK. The V and J ends lost 0 bases and 0 bases respectively, with 8 bases between them. The length of the CDR3 is 15 residues. The CDR3 bases are TGTGCCAGCAGCCAAGACCCGGGAATGAACACTGAAGCTTTCTTT. Protein sequence: CASSQDPGMNTEAFF. Full variable domain (outside the CDR3, taken from reference TRBV14 and TRBJ1-1): EAGVTQFPSHSVIEKGQTVTLRCDPISGHDNLYWYRRVMGKEIKFLLHFVKESKQDESGMPNNRFLAERTGGTYSTLKVQPAELEDSGVYFCASSQDPGMNTEAFFGQGTRLTVV.

This rearrangement joins TRBV28 to TRBJ2-3; TRBD2 agrees at 7 bases. V lost 6 bases, J lost 10 bases, and 22 bases stayed unmatched. Germline CDR1 reads MDHEN; CDR2 reads SYDVKM. The CDR3 totals 17 residues. CDR3 region: CASSPGGMLTGFRAQYF. DNA for the CDR3: TGTGCCAGCAGCCCGGGGGGTATGCTGACCGGGTTTCGTGCGCAGTATTTT.

The chain joins TRBV6-5 to TRBJ2-7; D remains unclear. Germline values: CDR1 MNHEY, CDR2 SVGAGI. Trimming shortened V by 6 bases and J by 0 bases, and 12 bases separated the two germline ends. The CDR3 totals 14 residues. This CDR3 reads CASRLDPPSYEQYF. The CDR3 DNA is TGTGCCAGCAGATTAGATCCACCCTCCTACGAGCAGTACTTC.

This clone was seen a single time. This sequence joins TRBV4-1 and TRBJ2-3, with D perhaps matching TRBD2 (6 bases). The germline CDR1 and CDR2 sequences are MGHRA and YSYEKL. The CDR3 spans 14 residues. V lost 8 bases, J lost 2 bases, and 14 bases lay in between. For the CDR3, the DNA is TGCGCCAGCGGGCCTAGCGCCTTCACAGATACGCAGTATTTT. It yields the protein CASGPSAFTDTQYF.

The rearrangement uses TRBV6-6 and TRBJ1-1; the D gene is possibly TRBD1 (5 bases). Trimming removed 4 bases from V and 11 bases from J, with 14 bases in between. This CDR3 region has 12 residues. Germline values: CDR1 MNHNY, CDR2 SVGAGI (reference sequence). The CDR3 is CASSSGPGTAFF. The DNA of the CDR3 is TGTGCCAGCAGTTCTGGGCCTGGGACTGCTTTCTTT.

V is TRBV10-1 and J is TRBJ2-7; 11 bases are shared with TRBD1. The V segment lost 5 bases and the J segment 5 bases; nucleotides outside the gene matches: 5. Germline V gene sequence: CDR1 WNHNN, CDR2 SYGVQD (reference sequence). This CDR3 has 14 residues. The CDR3 here is CASSLGQGVDEQYF. The CDR3, as DNA: TGCGCCAGCAGTTTGGGACAGGGGGTCGACGAGCAGTACTTC.

CDR3 in amino acids: CAISRGAYEQYF. The CDR3 nucleotides read TGTGCCATCAGCCGGGGGGCCTACGAGCAGTACTTC. V and J are TRBV10-3 and TRBJ2-7; 7 bases match TRBD2. The germline V gene has CDR1 ENHRY and CDR2 SYGVKD. V was clipped by 6 bases and J by 2 bases; unmatched bases: 1. The CDR3 is 12 amino acids.

The V call is TRBV5-1, the J call TRBJ1-2, with a weak D call TRBD1 (6 bases). CDR1 is SGHRS and CDR2 is YFSETQ in the germline V gene. Deletions cut 4 bases from V and 6 bases from J, with 22 bases between. The CDR3 length is 16 residues. CDR3 residues: CASSPASGASLHGYTF. The CDR3 nucleotides read TGCGCCAGCAGCCCAGCGTCAGGGGCGTCGTTGCATGGCTACACCTTC.

The chain is built from TRBV6-1 and TRBJ2-1; maybe TRBD1 (6 bases). CDR1 MNHNS and CDR2 SASEGT come from the germline V gene. The V end lost 2 bases, the J end lost 6 bases, and 23 bases lay between the germline ends. The CDR3 loop spans 18 amino acids. CDR3 loop: CASSELGWGQGLGNEQFF. CDR3 in DNA: TGTGCCAGCAGTGAATTGGGTTGGGGGCAGGGTCTGGGCAATGAGCAGTTCTTC.

The chain has TRBV11-2 and TRBJ1-2; D may be TRBD1 (5 bases). The CDR3 length is 14 residues. V was pared by 4 bases and J by 3 bases, with 12 bases between. Germline values: CDR1 SGHAT, CDR2 FQNNGV. CDR3 nucleotide sequence: TGTGCCAGCAGCTGGACACCCGGATACTATGGCTACACCTTC. As protein: CASSWTPGYYGYTF.

The chain carries TRBV5-1 and TRBJ2-7; TRBD2 aligns across 9 bases. Germline loops: CDR1 SGHRS, CDR2 YFSETQ. V trimming: 5 bases; J trimming: 5 bases; junction bases outside the gene matches: 5. This CDR3 has 13 residues. CDR3 in DNA: TGCGCCAGCAGTAGCGGGAGCCCGAACGAGCAGTACTTC. It is translated as CASSSGSPNEQYF.

The V and J genes are TRBV27 and TRBJ1-6; D may be TRBD1 (5 bases). The CDR3 sequence is 16 residues long. Germline-derived CDR1 and CDR2 are MNHEY and SMNVEV (reference sequence). V lost 0 bases and J 0 bases, leaving 6 bases between the germline ends. The CDR3 spells CASSLSGGSYNSPLHF. CDR3 nucleotides: TGTGCCAGCAGTTTATCGGGGGGCTCCTATAATTCACCCCTCCACTTT.

This sequence joins TRBV11-2 and TRBJ1-2; 7 positions match TRBD1. Germline V CDR1 and CDR2: SGHAT, FQNNGV. The CDR3 covers 15 residues. Losses at the gene ends were 4 bases for V and 4 bases for J; bases not matched to a gene: 9. CDR3 sequence (DNA): TGTGCCAGCAGCTCTCTTCGGGACAGCATCTATGGCTACACCTTC. This sequence encodes CASSSLRDSIYGYTF.

The rearrangement links TRBV28 to TRBJ2-5; D is unresolved. This CDR3 is 12 amino acids long. Germline V gives CDR1 MDHEN, CDR2 SYDVKM. The germline V and J ends were trimmed by 8 bases and 5 bases, with 12 bases remaining between them. As DNA, the CDR3 is TGTGCCAGCCAGACTTGGGTGGAGACCCAGTACTTC. Protein product: CASQTWVETQYF. Combining the CDR3 with reference TRBV28 and TRBJ2-5 gives the whole variable domain DVKVTQSSRYLVKRTGEKVFLECVQDMDHENMFWYRQDPGLGLRLIYFSYDVKMKEKGDIPEGYSVSREKKERFSLILESASTNQTSMYLCASQTWVETQYFGPGTRLLVL.